This T cell receptor beta chain was identified in a study of T-cell reconstitution after alpha-beta-depleted transplantation in children. Study-wide results and caveats: Among T cells one year after transplant, newly produced cells accounted for most counts and diversity. Day-60 TCRbeta diversity that was high in some patients was derived from surviving recipient T cells and thymic progenitors.

The CDR3 contains 12 residues. Trimming cost V 2 bases and J 4 bases, with 5 bases left between them. CDR1 is DFQATT and CDR2 is SNEGSKA in the germline V gene (reference sequence). Preparation of the TCRbeta library used unique molecular identifiers. TCRdb fed the PCR reads into MiXCR, producing one record per CDR3 protein. The data show over 200,000 distinct CDR3 sequences, approximately 19% seen once. This clonotype was found many times. Its antigen is unknown. Sample: PBMCs, mostly from graft donor cells, taken 360 days after TCRalphabeta/CD19-depleted stem cell transplant. The receptor was isolated from a male patient between 2 and 10 years old who had a stem cell transplant for acute lymphoblastic leukemia, so the T cells may come from the graft donor. The rearrangement links TRBV20-1 to TRBJ1-4, with D unresolved. Written as DNA, the CDR3 is TGCAGTGCTAGAAAGGGTAATGAAAAACTGTTTTTT. It is translated as CSARKGNEKLFF.